This paragraph covers one TCR beta chain sequence. Its antigen is still unknown. The data were taken from a study of shared clonotypes between healthy human individuals. It was across several immunoSEQ plates that each subset's genomic DNA was evenly split. Only in-frame clones appear in the TCRdb table, and some are missing; sequencing was by immunoSEQ multiplex PCR. The top ten clones hold approximately 0.36% of a sample with about 2.4 million clones, approximately 93% of them seen once. Study outcomes and limitations: Clonotype sharing across a few donors was observed for about 5.2% of naive CD4 clonotypes. Deeper or shallower sequencing was expected to change how clonotypes are shared among donors.

CDR3 length: 15 amino acids. Germline CDR1 reads SGHAT; CDR2 reads FQNNGV. V was pared by 1 base and J by 2 bases, with 11 bases between. Source material: naive CD4+ T cells from PBMCs. Indicated subset: CD45RA+ positively selected. The clonotype comes from a young man in good health. Some clones in this sample may be carry-over from other donors' samples. This sequence joins TRBV11-2 and TRBJ2-5; D not certain. The CDR3 is CASSLASGPQETQYF. CDR3 bases: TGTGCCAGCAGCTTAGCGAGTGGGCCTCAAGAGACCCAGTACTTC.